A selection of T cell receptor beta chains follows, all from one sample in a study of monozygotic twins with inflammatory bowel disease. TCRdb reprocessed the 5' RACE reads and reports one entry per CDR3 protein, with no DNA. The data include about 420,000 distinct CDR3 sequences; the top ten clones carry 2% to 3%. Sequenced sample: blood. The source is a human donor with ulcerative colitis or Crohn's disease, or a healthy co-twin of an affected twin (not recorded which). Both conserved end residues are part of each CDR3. Each record gives: V gene, J gene, CDR3 protein.

V gene: TRBV7-2; J gene: TRBJ1-1; CDR3 protein: CASSTSRGREGKAFF
V gene: TRBV30; J gene: TRBJ2-7; CDR3 protein: CAWRPGQRGEQYF
V gene: TRBV5-1; J gene: TRBJ1-5; CDR3 protein: CASSLDRGGLDNQPQHF
V gene: TRBV6-2/TRBV6-3; J gene: TRBJ1-1; CDR3 protein: CASSYGGRNTEAFF
V gene: TRBV27; J gene: TRBJ2-7; CDR3 protein: CASSLKPGYEQYF
V gene: TRBV5-1; J gene: TRBJ2-1; CDR3 protein: CASGSASSSYNEQFF
V gene: TRBV5-1; J gene: TRBJ2-3; CDR3 protein: CASSSSGGADTQYF
V gene: TRBV24-1; J gene: TRBJ2-1; CDR3 protein: CATSDLHRGYTYNEQFF
V gene: TRBV15; J gene: TRBJ2-2; CDR3 protein: CATSRDRSPQRFTGELFF
V gene: TRBV4-2; J gene: TRBJ2-6; CDR3 protein: CASSPLGSPRANVLTF
V gene: TRBV18; J gene: TRBJ1-2; CDR3 protein: CASSPGALDYGYTF
V gene: TRBV7-2; J gene: TRBJ2-1; CDR3 protein: CASSFRPSGHNEQFF
V gene: TRBV5-6; J gene: TRBJ1-1; CDR3 protein: CASSPAGRTTEAFF
V gene: TRBV20-1; J gene: TRBJ2-5; CDR3 protein: CSARDWVVQETQYF
V gene: TRBV12-3/TRBV12-4; J gene: TRBJ1-5; CDR3 protein: CASSSWGDQPQHF
V gene: TRBV20-1; J gene: TRBJ1-1; CDR3 protein: CSASQGFGTEAFF
V gene: TRBV20-1; J gene: TRBJ2-3; CDR3 protein: CSASPASGGTDTQYF
V gene: TRBV12-3/TRBV12-4; J gene: TRBJ1-2; CDR3 protein: CATTTAAGYGYTF
V gene: TRBV5-8; J gene: TRBJ1-5; CDR3 protein: CASSSRVGDQPQHF
V gene: TRBV6-2/TRBV6-3; J gene: TRBJ2-1; CDR3 protein: CASSFRLSRGGEQFF
V gene: TRBV9; J gene: TRBJ1-4; CDR3 protein: CASSVGLTNEKLFF
V gene: TRBV27; J gene: TRBJ1-2; CDR3 protein: CASRTPFPGGPYGYTF
V gene: TRBV3-1; J gene: TRBJ2-1; CDR3 protein: CASSQDRRSQQFF
V gene: TRBV11-2; J gene: TRBJ1-2; CDR3 protein: CASSFLDAGRGYTF
V gene: TRBV18; J gene: TRBJ2-4; CDR3 protein: CASSPMGQINIQYF
V gene: TRBV18; J gene: TRBJ2-1; CDR3 protein: CASSPQRQGAREQFF
V gene: TRBV25-1; J gene: TRBJ1-6; CDR3 protein: CASSVVGNSPLHF
V gene: TRBV19; J gene: TRBJ1-5; CDR3 protein: CASSIVDHRYQPQHF
V gene: TRBV20-1; J gene: TRBJ1-6; CDR3 protein: CSAYPRTGLRSPLHF
V gene: TRBV12-3/TRBV12-4; J gene: TRBJ2-5; CDR3 protein: CASSPETGISETQYF
V gene: TRBV30; J gene: TRBJ1-1; CDR3 protein: CAWSGFPNTEAFF
V gene: TRBV5-1; J gene: TRBJ1-1; CDR3 protein: CASTTQGGMNTEAFF
V gene: TRBV5-4; J gene: TRBJ1-4; CDR3 protein: CASSLAGTGVDEKLFF
V gene: TRBV15; J gene: TRBJ1-2; CDR3 protein: CATSRTSGRTHNYGYTF
V gene: TRBV7-2; J gene: TRBJ1-2; CDR3 protein: CASSAPGGGYGYTF
V gene: TRBV30; J gene: TRBJ2-2; CDR3 protein: CACQTQGSGELFF
V gene: TRBV12-3/TRBV12-4; J gene: TRBJ2-7; CDR3 protein: CASSLVRYEQYF
V gene: TRBV3-1; J gene: TRBJ2-2; CDR3 protein: CASSQGTGSNTGELFF
V gene: TRBV7-2; J gene: TRBJ2-7; CDR3 protein: CASSFGTSGSEQYF
V gene: TRBV29-1; J gene: TRBJ1-4; CDR3 protein: CSVTGGEEKLFF
V gene: TRBV11-3; J gene: TRBJ2-2; CDR3 protein: CASSPSSGSTGELFF
V gene: TRBV30; J gene: TRBJ1-4; CDR3 protein: CAWSSGQPNEKLFF
V gene: TRBV12-3/TRBV12-4; J gene: TRBJ1-5; CDR3 protein: CASSLTFNQPQHF
V gene: TRBV12-3/TRBV12-4; J gene: TRBJ2-2; CDR3 protein: CASNVGGGNTGELFF
V gene: TRBV7-2; J gene: TRBJ2-1; CDR3 protein: CASSLGYGGEQFF
V gene: TRBV30; J gene: TRBJ1-3; CDR3 protein: CAWSPGTAGNTIYF
V gene: TRBV20-1; J gene: TRBJ2-5; CDR3 protein: CSASGGEETQYF
V gene: TRBV6-2/TRBV6-3; J gene: TRBJ2-4; CDR3 protein: CASSYSGSNIQYF
V gene: TRBV20-1; J gene: TRBJ2-2; CDR3 protein: CSARVVRGRTGELFF
V gene: TRBV6-1; J gene: TRBJ2-5; CDR3 protein: CASSEKTRGETQYF
V gene: TRBV12-3/TRBV12-4; J gene: TRBJ2-3; CDR3 protein: CASSPQQSGSTDTQYF
V gene: TRBV5-1; J gene: TRBJ1-6; CDR3 protein: CASSLAGRKSPLHF
V gene: TRBV7-2; J gene: TRBJ2-1; CDR3 protein: CASSERRRAVYNEQFF
V gene: TRBV20-1; J gene: TRBJ2-2; CDR3 protein: CSAARGDRGYTGELFF
V gene: TRBV20-1; J gene: TRBJ2-4; CDR3 protein: CSADRGKNIQYF
V gene: TRBV7-9; J gene: TRBJ1-2; CDR3 protein: CASSLELGWGYGYTF
V gene: TRBV7-2; J gene: TRBJ2-3; CDR3 protein: CASSFRVRTHTPDTQYF
V gene: TRBV7-9; J gene: TRBJ1-1; CDR3 protein: CASSLVGSGNTEAFF
V gene: TRBV5-1; J gene: TRBJ2-3; CDR3 protein: CASSLGLARGDTQYF
V gene: TRBV5-1; J gene: TRBJ2-5; CDR3 protein: CASSLESSKETQYF